Each of the 25 T cell receptor beta chains below was sequenced from the same sample in a study of control samples from healthy donors and cancer patients. TCRdb's table, derived via immunoSEQ multiplex PCR, lists solely in-frame clones and lacks some. The table lists about 130,000 clones, over 90% of them singletons, with approximately 14% in the top ten. Sequencing input: PBMCs. These receptors were taken from a man aged 55 to 69 with colorectal cancer.

The chain employs TRBV11-2 and TRBJ2-3; the match to TRBD1 covers 9 bases. The germline gives CDR1 SGHAT, CDR2 FQNNGV. Trimming removed 5 bases from V and 6 bases from J; junction bases left unmatched: 6. The CDR3 runs 14 residues. CDR3 nucleotides: TGTGCCAGCAGCACCGGGACAGGGTGGGATACGCAGTATTTT. The encoded protein is CASSTGTGWDTQYF.

The chain links TRBV5-1 to TRBJ1-1; tentatively, D is TRBD1 (6 bases). CDR1 and CDR2 from the germline V gene are SGHRS and YFSETQ. V shed 2 bases and J shed 0 bases, with 14 bases lying between them. This CDR3 contains 16 residues. The CDR3 loop is CASSLGDTFMNTEAFF. Written as DNA, the CDR3 is TGCGCCAGCAGCTTAGGGGACACTTTTATGAACACTGAAGCTTTCTTT.

V and J are TRBV4-3 and TRBJ2-1, with 11 nucleotides matching TRBD2. J gave up 8 bases and V 1 base, and 7 bases lay outside the gene matches. The CDR3 totals 16 residues. Germline V gene sequence: CDR1 LGHNA, CDR2 YSLEER. In nucleotides, the CDR3 is TGCGCCAGCAGCCAAGGTAGCGGGGGGGCCCTAGATGAGCAGTTCTTC. Translated, it gives CASSQGSGGALDEQFF.

The CDR3 DNA sequence: TGTGCCTGGACTGGGGGGTCTTACTATGGCTACACCTTC. Translating gives CAWTGGSYYGYTF. The chain employs TRBV30 and TRBJ1-2; weak D call: TRBD1 (5 bases). This CDR3 is 13 amino acids long. CDR1 is GTSNPN, CDR2 SVGIG, per germline (reference sequence). V was pared by 4 bases and J by 3 bases, with 12 bases between.

The chain uses TRBV28 and TRBJ2-5; D unclear. The CDR3 sequence is 15 residues long. Germline loops: CDR1 MDHEN, CDR2 SYDVKM. Deletions cut 3 bases from V and 5 bases from J, with 16 bases between. The CDR3 sequence: CASSFTSLGRETQYF. The CDR3 bases are TGTGCCAGCAGTTTTACGAGTCTGGGCAGGGAGACCCAGTACTTC. The entire variable domain, with the rest obtained from reference TRBV28 and TRBJ2-5, is as follows: DVKVTQSSRYLVKRTGEKVFLECVQDMDHENMFWYRQDPGLGLRLIYFSYDVKMKEKGDIPEGYSVSREKKERFSLILESASTNQTSMYLCASSFTSLGRETQYFGPGTRLLVL.

This clone was counted a single time. The chain employs TRBV12-3 or TRBV12-4 and TRBJ2-3; possibly TRBD2 for D (5 bases). The length of the CDR3 is 12 residues. Trimming removed 5 bases from V and 5 bases from J, with 8 bases in between. CDR3 protein: CASSRGLDTQYF. The DNA for the CDR3 is TGTGCCAGCAGTCGAGGGCTAGATACGCAGTATTTT.

The genes are TRBV28 and TRBJ1-4, with D possibly being TRBD1 (5 bases). CDR1 is MDHEN, CDR2 SYDVKM, per germline. There are 15 residues in the CDR3. V was shortened by 2 bases and J by 3 bases, with 10 bases between the two germline ends. The CDR3 coding sequence is TGTGCCAGCAGTTTACAGGGTCGGGCTAATGAAAAACTGTTTTTT. This translates into CASSLQGRANEKLFF.

The rearrangement uses TRBV10-3 and TRBJ2-2, with 13 positions matching TRBD2. The V gene end was trimmed by 5 bases and the J gene end by 4 bases; junction bases not matched to a gene: 10. This CDR3 region has 18 residues. CDR1 ENHRY and CDR2 SYGVKD come from the germline V gene. Written as DNA, the CDR3 is TGTGCCATCAGTCCCACTAGGCGACTAGCGGGGGGCACCGGGGAGCTGTTTTTT. Its protein product is CAISPTRRLAGGTGELFF.

The chain combines TRBV19 with TRBJ2-3; 7 bases map to TRBD1. The length of the CDR3 is 15 residues. V shed 6 bases and J 4 bases; nucleotides not matched to a gene: 10. Germline V gene data show CDR1 as LNHDA and CDR2 as SQIVND (reference sequence). The CDR3 loop is CASRPTGVLSDTQYF. The CDR3 coding sequence is TGTGCCAGTAGACCTACAGGGGTGCTATCAGATACGCAGTATTTT.

This clone was detected only a few times. This chain uses TRBV11-2 with TRBJ1-5, with a tentative D call TRBD1 (5 bases). V was pared by 4 bases and J by 0 bases, with 10 bases between. The CDR3 spans 15 residues. CDR1 and CDR2 from the germline V gene are SGHAT and FQNNGV. In DNA form, the CDR3 reads TGTGCCAGCAGCTCCTCCGGGGGTAGCAATCAGCCCCAGCATTTT. Translation gives CASSSSGGSNQPQHF. Variable domain in full (rest from reference TRBV11-2 and TRBJ1-5): EAGVAQSPRYKIIEKRQSVAFWCNPISGHATLYWYQQILGQGPKLLIQFQNNGVVDDSQLPKDRFSAERLKGVDSTLKIQPAKLEDSAVYLCASSSSGGSNQPQHFGDGTRLSIL.

CDR3 in amino acids: CASRAGLNTEAFF. The CDR3 nucleotides are TGCGCCAGCAGGGCCGGGCTGAACACTGAAGCTTTCTTT. The V gene is TRBV10-2, the J gene TRBJ1-1; D is unresolved. V lost 6 bases to trimming and J lost 0 bases, with 8 bases between them. Per germline, CDR1 WSHSY and CDR2 SAAADI. The CDR3 consists of 13 residues.

V and J are TRBV4-3 and TRBJ2-7; D gene ambiguous. Germline values: CDR1 LGHNA, CDR2 YSLEER. The length of the CDR3 is 13 residues. The V end was cut by 4 bases, the J end by 2 bases, with 9 bases between. CDR3 bases: TGCGCCAGCAGCCCCGGAGCAGCCTACGAGCAGTACTTC. This encodes CASSPGAAYEQYF.

The V and J genes are TRBV7-9 and TRBJ1-2; unclear D gene. The germline V gene encodes CDR1 SEHNR and CDR2 FQNEAQ (reference sequence). The CDR3 contains 14 residues. Trimming removed 3 bases at V and 6 bases at J, with 14 bases between. The CDR3 region has the DNA TGTGCCAGCAGCTTTTACGGGCCCGGAGATGGCTACACCTTC. It specifies CASSFYGPGDGYTF.

This clone showed up just once. This chain joins TRBV11-2 and TRBJ2-3; no clear D gene. Between the trimmed V and J ends, which lost 0 bases and 2 bases, there was a span of 9 bases. In germline, CDR1 is SGHAT, CDR2 FQNNGV. This CDR3 contains 15 residues. CDR3 sequence: CASSLDYTLTDTQYF. CDR3 bases: TGTGCCAGCAGCTTAGATTACACCCTCACAGATACGCAGTATTTT.

The chain links TRBV5-1 to TRBJ1-3, with unresolved D. This CDR3 contains 14 residues. Between the trimmed V and J ends, which lost 0 bases and 2 bases, there was a span of 6 bases. Germline CDR1 and CDR2: SGHRS and YFSETQ. The CDR3 reads CASSLGTAGNTIYF. CDR3 bases: TGCGCCAGCAGCTTGGGGACGGCTGGAAACACCATATATTTT.

The V and J genes are TRBV7-9 and TRBJ1-6; 8 bases are a match to TRBD1. V lost 5 bases to trimming and J lost 6 bases; unmatched junction nucleotides: 6. The V gene's germline CDR1 is SEHNR and CDR2 FQNEAQ (reference sequence). The CDR3 extends over 15 amino acids. CDR3: CASSAQGVGNSPLHF. Written as DNA, the CDR3 is TGTGCCAGCAGCGCACAGGGGGTGGGTAATTCACCCCTCCACTTT.

CDR3 amino acids: CASSSTGGADEQFF. In DNA form, the CDR3 reads TGTGCCAGCAGCTCCACCGGGGGGGCGGATGAGCAGTTCTTC. This chain uses TRBV11-2 with TRBJ2-1; 8 bases line up with TRBD2. CDR1 is SGHAT and CDR2 is FQNNGV in the germline V gene. The CDR3 loop spans 14 amino acids. Trimming removed 4 bases from V and 8 bases from J; junction bases left unmatched: 7.

This clone was observed a single time. The chain is built from TRBV29-1 and TRBJ2-3, with TRBD2 matching over 12 bases. From germline, CDR1 is SQVTM and CDR2 ANQGSEA. The CDR3 covers 18 residues. The V and J ends lost 0 bases and 4 bases, in that order; junction bases with no gene match: 11. The DNA for the CDR3 is TGCAGCGTTGAAGATCCTGCCCTAGCGGGGGGGGGTTCAGATACGCAGTATTTT. It encodes CSVEDPALAGGGSDTQYF.

This chain uses TRBV18 with TRBJ2-7; 7 bases fit TRBD2. Unmatched junction bases numbered 3, after V lost 1 base and J lost 3 bases. The CDR3 loop spans 14 amino acids. Germline loops: CDR1 KGHSH, CDR2 LQKENI. CDR3 in amino acids: CASSPLAGNYEQYF. The CDR3 DNA is TGTGCCAGCTCACCACTAGCGGGTAACTACGAGCAGTACTTC. Together with reference TRBV18 and TRBJ2-7, the CDR3 gives the full variable domain: NAGVMQNPRHLVRRRGQEARLRCSPMKGHSHVYWYRQLPEEGLKFMVYLQKENIIDESGMPKERFSAEFPKEGPSILRIQQVVRGDSAAYFCASSPLAGNYEQYFGPGTRLTVT.

This sequence joins TRBV29-1 and TRBJ1-2; D is uncertain. Looked up from germline, CDR1 is SQVTM and CDR2 is ANQGSEA. V lost 0 bases, J lost 1 base, and 3 bases lay in between. The CDR3 is made up of 12 amino acids. CDR3 in DNA: TGCAGCGTTGAAGACGGTAACTATGGCTACACCTTC. It is translated as CSVEDGNYGYTF.

The rearrangement links TRBV4-1 to TRBJ2-3, with 9 bases lining up with TRBD1. CDR1 is MGHRA, CDR2 YSYEKL, per germline. Trimming removed 4 bases from V and 4 bases from J; junction bases left unmatched: 6. This CDR3 contains 15 residues. DNA for the CDR3: TGCGCCAGCAGCCGGACAGGGGACCCCGCAGATACGCAGTATTTT. This codes for CASSRTGDPADTQYF.

The rearrangement links TRBV3-1 (or the pseudogene TRBV3-2) to TRBJ1-2; D gene unclear. This CDR3 spans 14 amino acids. Germline V gives CDR1 LGHDT, CDR2 YNNKEL (reference sequence). Trimming took 0 bases from V and 8 from J, leaving 13 bases between them. The CDR3: CASSQDVYVGGYTF. The DNA for the CDR3 is TGTGCCAGCAGCCAAGATGTTTACGTGGGAGGCTACACCTTC.

The rearrangement joins TRBV19 to TRBJ2-1; 9 bases fit TRBD2. The CDR3 is 17 residues long. The V segment lost 3 bases and the J segment 1 base; nucleotides outside the gene matches: 7. Germline-derived CDR1 and CDR2 are LNHDA and SQIVND (reference sequence). CDR3 DNA sequence: TGTGCCAGTAGTATCCCCTCTAGCGGGGTATCCTACAATGAGCAGTTCTTC. This translates into CASSIPSSGVSYNEQFF.

The chain employs TRBV19 and TRBJ1-2, with 7 bases lining up with TRBD1. The CDR3 loop spans 13 amino acids. The trim removed 5 bases at V and 4 bases at J, leaving 4 bases unmatched. The germline CDR1 and CDR2 sequences are LNHDA and SQIVND (reference sequence). The CDR3 protein is CASSDRARYGYTF. The DNA for the CDR3 is TGTGCCAGTAGTGACAGGGCACGCTATGGCTACACCTTC.

V gene TRBV6-1 combines with J gene TRBJ1-1; TRBD1 agrees at 9 bases. The CDR3 is 17 residues long. After removal of 4 bases from V and 4 bases from J, the junction contained 13 bases not matched to a gene. Germline V lookup: CDR1 MNHNS, CDR2 SASEGT. The CDR3 here is CASSVRAGQGFGTEAFF. The CDR3 DNA follows: TGTGCCAGCAGTGTCAGAGCCGGACAGGGGTTTGGCACTGAAGCTTTCTTT.